The 15 T cell receptor beta chains below all came from one sample that was sequenced in a study of T cell repertoires in cytomegalovirus infection. TCRdb processed the reads anew with MiXCR; each CDR3 protein has one entry. This sample has 680,000 or so distinct CDR3 sequences; around 35% occur once, and the top ten carry 15% to 20%. These TCRs' antigens remain unknown. Sequencing was performed on cultured PBMCs, taken from culture after CMV antigen stimulation. All receptors come from a human donor in good health (CMV status not recorded). Some clones in this sample may be carry-over from other donors' samples.

The sample holds many counts of this clonotype. This chain links TRBV6-1 with TRBJ1-4; tentatively, D is TRBD1 (5 bases). This CDR3 is built from 16 residues. V shed 5 bases and J shed 0 bases, with 13 bases lying between them. Per the germline V gene, CDR1 is MNHNS and CDR2 is SASEGT. The CDR3 DNA follows: TGTGCCAGCAGTAATGACAGAGCTGCAACTAATGAAAAACTGTTTTTT. This codes for CASSNDRAATNEKLFF.

This clonotype was seen only a few times. The chain combines TRBV12-3 or TRBV12-4 with TRBJ2-7; unclear D gene. The CDR3 runs to 11 residues. V gave up 4 bases and J gave up 8 bases, with 9 bases separating them. For the CDR3, the DNA is TGTGCCAGCAGTTCAGACACCAAGCAGTACTTC. Protein sequence: CASSSDTKQYF.

This clonotype came up a few times. The chain links TRBV5-6 to TRBJ2-5; tentative D call: TRBD2 (6 bases). In germline, CDR1 is SGHDT, CDR2 YYEEEE. Deletions cut 6 bases from V and 2 bases from J, with 17 bases between. The CDR3 loop spans 15 amino acids. The CDR3 loop is CASTASTSGQETQYF. The CDR3 DNA follows: TGTGCCAGCACCGCCTCGACTAGTGGGCAAGAGACCCAGTACTTC.

The V call is TRBV19, the J call TRBJ2-2; D is tentatively TRBD1 or TRBD2 (5 bases each). The CDR3 totals 14 residues. CDR1 LNHDA and CDR2 SQIVND come from the germline V gene (reference sequence). V was trimmed by 5 bases and J by 7 bases, leaving 14 bases between them. The CDR3 nucleotides are TGTGCCAGTAGTGTTGGGCGAGGGGTCGGGGAGCTGTTTTTT. Residues: CASSVGRGVGELFF.

The chain combines TRBV28 with TRBJ2-4, with a possible D match to TRBD2 (5 bases). The V end was cut by 1 base, the J end by 0 bases, with 16 bases between. This CDR3 has 18 amino acids. Per germline, CDR1 MDHEN and CDR2 SYDVKM. Here the CDR3 reads CASSLFFRRSAAKNIQYF. The CDR3 DNA reads as TGTGCCAGCAGTTTATTTTTCCGGAGGTCGGCAGCCAAAAACATTCAGTACTTC.

This clonotype was seen only a few times. This chain connects TRBV6-1 to TRBJ2-2, with D possibly TRBD2 on 6 matching bases. The CDR3 covers 14 residues. The V and J ends lost 9 bases and 6 bases respectively, with 17 bases between them. Germline assignment: CDR1 MNHNS and CDR2 SASEGT. The chain's CDR3 is CASTETRYAGELFF. The CDR3 nucleotides are TGTGCCAGTACCGAGACTAGGTACGCCGGGGAGCTGTTTTTT.

This clonotype was seen many times. The J gene is TRBJ1-3, the V gene TRBV7-2, with no clear D. V lost 1 base to trimming and J lost 0 bases, with 10 bases between them. This CDR3 has 16 residues. The germline CDR1 and CDR2 sequences are SGHTA and FQGNSA. This chain's CDR3 is CASSLVAASSGNTIYF. CDR3 nucleotide sequence: TGTGCCAGCAGCTTAGTCGCAGCAAGCTCTGGAAACACCATATATTTT.

In its sample, this clonotype was seen a few times. V gene TRBV28 combines with J gene TRBJ1-2; TRBD1 matches 7 bases. The CDR3 length is 17 residues. V was pared by 5 bases and J by 1 base, with 13 bases of the junction left unmatched. Germline V gene lookup returns CDR1 MDHEN and CDR2 SYDVKM. The chain's CDR3 is CASSAQHGTVNNYGYTF. The DNA of the CDR3 is TGTGCCAGCAGTGCCCAACATGGGACAGTGAATAACTATGGCTACACCTTC.

This clonotype appeared a few times. The rearrangement uses TRBV6-6 and TRBJ2-7; D is uncertain. CDR3 length equals 15 residues. The V gene lost 1 base and the J gene lost 0 bases, with 10 bases spanning the gap. Germline loops: CDR1 MNHNY, CDR2 SVGAGI (reference sequence). Here the CDR3 DNA reads TGTGCCAGCAGTTACTGGTCCCCCCGCTCCTACGAGCAGTACTTC. This translates into CASSYWSPRSYEQYF.

The V gene is TRBV6-1, the J gene TRBJ1-1; perhaps TRBD1 as D (5 bases). Deletions cut 6 bases from V and 7 bases from J, with 18 bases between. The germline V gene encodes CDR1 MNHNS and CDR2 SASEGT. This CDR3 region has 14 residues. CDR3 region: CASRVSREQCEAFF. As DNA, the CDR3 is TGTGCCAGCAGAGTCTCCAGGGAACAATGTGAAGCTTTCTTT.

The J gene is TRBJ2-1, the V gene TRBV28; 16 nucleotides align to TRBD2. The CDR3 contains 17 residues. Germline lookup yields CDR1 MDHEN and CDR2 SYDVKM. The V segment lost 6 bases and the J segment 9 bases; nucleotides outside the gene matches: 11. The CDR3 loop reads CASRRTGGTSGGGEQFF. The CDR3, as DNA: TGTGCCAGCAGGCGGACTGGCGGGACTAGCGGGGGGGGTGAGCAGTTCTTC.

This clonotype was observed a handful of times. The rearrangement joins TRBV12-3 or TRBV12-4 to TRBJ2-1; D is tentatively TRBD1 or TRBD2 (5 bases each). The CDR3 spans 14 residues. V lost 4 bases, J lost 6 bases, and 13 bases lay in between. The CDR3 reads CASSYGTVVNEQFF. The CDR3 DNA follows: TGTGCCAGCAGTTACGGGACCGTGGTCAATGAGCAGTTCTTC.

This clonotype was seen at least ten times. This chain uses TRBV7-2 with TRBJ1-1; D ambiguous. Germline CDR1 is SGHTA and CDR2 is FQGNSA. Trimming took off 2 bases at V and 5 bases at J, with 9 bases between the two ends. The CDR3 is 13 amino acids. CDR3 DNA: TGTGCCAGCAGCTTAAAGGTTAGAACTGAAGCTTTCTTT. Translated: CASSLKVRTEAFF. Full variable domain (missing parts from reference TRBV7-2 and TRBJ1-1): GAGVSQSPSNKVTEKGKDVELRCDPISGHTALYWYRQSLGQGLEFLIYFQGNSAPDKSGLPSDRFSAERTGGSVSTLTIQRTQQEDSAVYLCASSLKVRTEAFFGQGTRLTVV.

The V gene is TRBV7-6, the J gene TRBJ1-6, with TRBD1 matching 8 bases. The CDR3 has 15 amino acids. The V and J ends lost 5 bases and 8 bases, in that order; junction bases with no gene match: 8. Germline loops: CDR1 SGHVS, CDR2 FNYEAQ. The CDR3 loop is CASSPGQDVYSPLHF. DNA of the CDR3: TGTGCCAGCAGCCCGGGACAGGACGTGTATTCACCCCTCCACTTT.

V is TRBV20-1 and J is TRBJ2-3, with D uncertain. The V end lost 4 bases, the J end lost 4 bases, and 12 bases lay between the germline ends. CDR1 and CDR2 (germline): DFQATT, SNEGSKA (reference sequence). The CDR3 covers 13 residues. The CDR3 DNA follows: TGCAGTGCTAACCTAGTTAAATCAGATACGCAGTATTTT. Translating it yields CSANLVKSDTQYF.